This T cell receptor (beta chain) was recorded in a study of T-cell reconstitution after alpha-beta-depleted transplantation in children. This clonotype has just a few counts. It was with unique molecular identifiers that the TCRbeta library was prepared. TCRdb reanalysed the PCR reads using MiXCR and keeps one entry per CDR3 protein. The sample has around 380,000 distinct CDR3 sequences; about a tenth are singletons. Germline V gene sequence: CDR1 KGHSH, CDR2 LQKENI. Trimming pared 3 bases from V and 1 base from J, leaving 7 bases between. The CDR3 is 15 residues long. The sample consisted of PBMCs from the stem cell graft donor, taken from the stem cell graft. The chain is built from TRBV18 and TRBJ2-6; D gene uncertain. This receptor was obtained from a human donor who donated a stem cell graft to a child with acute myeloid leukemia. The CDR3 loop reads CASSPTLSGANVLTF. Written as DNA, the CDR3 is TGTGCCAGCTCACCCACTTTGTCTGGGGCCAACGTCCTGACTTTC.